Listed here are 29 T cell receptor beta chains from one sample, sequenced in a study of blood T cell repertoires in COVID-19. The method was immunoSEQ multiplex PCR; TCRdb's version includes in-frame clones alone and lacks a portion of them. The sample holds hundreds of thousands of clones, 70% to 90% seen once. What was sequenced was peripheral blood. The receptor source for this set is a woman in her 30s who had recovered from COVID-19.

Here the CDR3 DNA reads TGTGCCAGCAGCCCGGGACAGACCTACGAGCAGTACTTC. Its translation is CASSPGQTYEQYF. J is TRBJ2-7 and V is TRBV9; 7 nucleotides line up with TRBD1. Germline loops: CDR1 SGDLS, CDR2 YYNGEE. The CDR3 totals 13 residues. V shed 4 bases and J 2 bases; nucleotides not matched to a gene: 3.

This clone appeared a single time. The chain couples TRBV19 to TRBJ2-3, with TRBD2 identical over 7 bases. Per germline, CDR1 LNHDA and CDR2 SQIVND (reference sequence). Losses at the gene ends were 4 bases for V and 2 bases for J; bases not matched to a gene: 3. CDR3 length equals 14 residues. The CDR3 nucleotides read TGTGCCAGTAGTACCAAGCGGGACACAGATACGCAGTATTTT. Translated, it gives CASSTKRDTDTQYF.

The rearrangement uses TRBV12-3 or TRBV12-4 and TRBJ2-7, with D hard to call. V gave up 5 bases and J gave up 1 base, with 9 bases separating them. CDR3 length: 13 amino acids. The CDR3 protein is CASSPADSYEQYF. In DNA form, the CDR3 reads TGTGCCAGCAGTCCTGCAGATTCCTACGAGCAGTACTTC.

V usage is TRBV6-1 and J usage is TRBJ2-7; 14 positions match TRBD2. Germline CDR1 and CDR2: MNHNS and SASEGT. The CDR3 is made up of 15 amino acids. V gave up 3 bases and J gave up 3 bases; unmatched junction bases: 1. CDR3 sequence reads: CASSDGLAGGYEQYF. Written as DNA, the CDR3 is TGTGCCAGCAGTGATGGACTAGCGGGAGGCTACGAGCAGTACTTC.

The genes are TRBV3-1 (or the pseudogene TRBV3-2) and TRBJ2-7; 13 bases are shared with TRBD2. The trim removed 4 bases at V and 6 bases at J, leaving 3 bases unmatched. The V gene's germline CDR1 is LGHDT and CDR2 YNNKEL (reference sequence). The CDR3 totals 14 residues. The CDR3 reads CASSLGLAGVEQYF. The CDR3 DNA reads TGTGCCAGCAGCCTAGGACTAGCGGGAGTCGAGCAGTACTTC.

The chain links TRBV10-1 to TRBJ2-5; D ambiguous. This CDR3 spans 13 amino acids. The germline gives CDR1 WNHNN, CDR2 SYGVQD (reference sequence). The V end lost 3 bases, the J end lost 2 bases, and 7 bases lay between the germline ends. For the CDR3, the DNA is TGCGCCAGCAGTGACAGGTTTCAAGAGACCCAGTACTTC. This sequence encodes CASSDRFQETQYF.

In this sample, this clone turned up once. The chain links TRBV19 to TRBJ2-7, with a tentative D call TRBD2 (7 bases). Germline V gene sequence: CDR1 LNHDA, CDR2 SQIVND (reference sequence). V dropped 5 bases and J dropped 3 bases, with 14 bases sitting between them. The CDR3 totals 14 residues. In nucleotides, the CDR3 is TGTGCCAGTAGTCCGGGGAGGGGGAACTACGAGCAGTACTTC. Translation gives CASSPGRGNYEQYF. The whole variable domain, filled in from reference TRBV19 and TRBJ2-7, reads DGGITQSPKYLFRKEGQNVTLSCEQNLNHDAMYWYRQDPGQGLRLIYYSQIVNDFQKGDIAEGYSVSREKKESFPLTVTSAQKNPTAFYLCASSPGRGNYEQYFGPGTRLTVT.

V and J are TRBV6-5 and TRBJ1-6, with D unresolved. Germline-derived CDR1 and CDR2 are MNHEY and SVGAGI. Trimming cost V 4 bases and J 0 bases, with 10 bases left between them. The CDR3 contains 16 residues. DNA for the CDR3: TGTGCCAGCAGTTCTGGTTCTAGCTCCTATAATTCACCCCTCCACTTT. Its translation is CASSSGSSSYNSPLHF.

This chain's CDR3 is CASSPDRVNEKLFF. In nucleotides, the CDR3 is TGTGCCAGCTCACCGGACAGGGTTAATGAAAAACTGTTTTTT. The J gene is TRBJ1-4, the V gene TRBV18, with 8 bases that match TRBD1. Germline-derived CDR1 and CDR2 are KGHSH and LQKENI. The CDR3 has 14 amino acids. The J segment lost 4 bases and the V segment lost 3 bases, leaving 1 base of the junction unmatched.

This clone has only a few counts. CDR3 residues: CATSPASGSGRETQYF. The CDR3 bases are TGTGCCACCAGCCCCGCAAGCGGGAGCGGTAGGGAGACCCAGTACTTC. The chain joins TRBV15 to TRBJ2-5; 8 bases match TRBD2. Trimming took 5 bases from V and 5 from J; bases not matched to a gene: 13. CDR1 LNHNV and CDR2 YYDKDF come from the germline V gene (reference sequence). The CDR3 is 16 amino acids.

The chain joins TRBV6-2 or TRBV6-3 to TRBJ1-5; no definite D call. The V gene's germline CDR1 is MNHEY and CDR2 SVGEGT. V lost 4 bases and J 5 bases, leaving 6 bases between the germline ends. The CDR3 is 12 amino acids. The DNA of the CDR3 is TGTGCCAGCAGTTCGCCGGATCAGCCCCAGCATTTT. Its translation is CASSSPDQPQHF.

V gene TRBV5-4 combines with J gene TRBJ2-1, with 9 bases fitting TRBD1. Germline values: CDR1 SGHNT, CDR2 YYREEE (reference sequence). The junction had 13 bases not matched to a gene; V was cut back by 6 bases and J by 6 bases. The CDR3 length is 16 residues. As DNA, the CDR3 is TGTGCCAGCACCCGGATGTTGGGACAGGGTGGCAATGAGCAGTTCTTC. Translated, it gives CASTRMLGQGGNEQFF.

The chain is built from TRBV21-1 and TRBJ2-7; the D call TRBD2 from the table was never checked on the DNA. TRBV21-1 is marked as a pseudogene. The CDR3 spans 12 residues. The CDR3 spells CASSIRSLEQYF. The CDR3 region has the DNA TGTGCCAGCAGCATACGGTCGTTGGAGCAGTACTTC.

The rearrangement uses TRBV28 and TRBJ1-6; D is undetermined. This CDR3 has 13 amino acids. Germline V gene lookup returns CDR1 MDHEN and CDR2 SYDVKM. The V and J ends lost 7 bases and 4 bases respectively, with 8 bases between them. CDR3 nucleotide sequence: TGTGCCAGCACAGGCCCTTATAATTCACCCCTCCACTTT. This gives the protein CASTGPYNSPLHF.

This clone was seen just once. V gene TRBV19 combines with J gene TRBJ2-1, with 10 bases lining up with TRBD1. The CDR3 has 16 residues. CDR1 and CDR2 from the germline V gene are LNHDA and SQIVND (reference sequence). J lost 8 bases, V lost 4 bases, and 11 bases had no gene match. The CDR3 sequence: CASSRASGTGADEQFF. In nucleotides, the CDR3 is TGTGCCAGTAGTAGAGCCTCCGGGACAGGGGCGGATGAGCAGTTCTTC.

A single count supports this clone. The J gene is TRBJ1-2, the V gene TRBV27; tentatively, D is TRBD1 (5 bases). Deletions cut 5 bases from V and 2 bases from J, with 15 bases between. CDR1 and CDR2 (germline): MNHEY, SMNVEV (reference sequence). The length of the CDR3 is 15 residues. The CDR3 protein is CASSPLDRTNYGYTF. The DNA for the CDR3 is TGTGCCAGCAGTCCACTTGACAGAACGAACTATGGCTACACCTTC.

The chain carries TRBV21-1 and TRBJ2-4; the D call in the table, TRBD2, was not verified against the DNA. TRBV21-1 is noted as a pseudogene. The CDR3 sequence is 16 residues long. CDR3 nucleotides: TGTGCCAGCAGGGAGCACTTTGATGCTATCAAAAACATTCAGTACTTC. Its protein product is CASREHFDAIKNIQYF.

This sequence joins TRBV5-1 and TRBJ1-6; 7 positions match TRBD1. The V gene's germline CDR1 is SGHRS and CDR2 YFSETQ. The CDR3 runs to 15 residues. V trimming: 4 bases; J trimming: 8 bases; junction bases outside the gene matches: 9. In DNA form, the CDR3 reads TGCGCCAGCAGCGCCCAGGGGGGTTGGGATTCACCCCTCCACTTT. Translated, it gives CASSAQGGWDSPLHF.

The gene calls are TRBV5-4 and TRBJ2-1; possible D gene TRBD2, 5 bases. Germline CDR1 SGHNT, CDR2 YYREEE (reference sequence). Trimming took 4 bases from V and 4 from J, leaving 12 bases between them. The CDR3 totals 14 residues. DNA of the CDR3: TGTGCCAGCAGCCAAGGGCGGGTTTACAATGAGCAGTTCTTC. This sequence encodes CASSQGRVYNEQFF.

This chain connects TRBV27 to TRBJ1-1; no clear D gene. With 6 bases removed from V and 0 bases from J, the gap between germline ends came to 8 bases. This CDR3 has 13 amino acids. CDR1 MNHEY and CDR2 SMNVEV come from the germline V gene (reference sequence). CDR3 nucleotide sequence: TGTGCCAGCAGGGGCATGATGAACACTGAAGCTTTCTTT. Protein sequence: CASRGMMNTEAFF.

J is TRBJ2-1 and V is TRBV2; the match to TRBD2 covers 8 bases. Unmatched junction bases numbered 6, after V lost 8 bases and J lost 3 bases. CDR1 SNHLY and CDR2 FYNNEI come from the germline V gene. This CDR3 region has 14 residues. The CDR3 DNA sequence: TGTGCCAGCGAACCGGGACTAGTCTACAATGAGCAGTTCTTC. Translated, it gives CASEPGLVYNEQFF.

The rearrangement links TRBV6-2 or TRBV6-3 to TRBJ2-7; D might be TRBD2 (5 bases). Germline CDR1 is MNHEY and CDR2 is SVGEGT. The CDR3 consists of 12 residues. Trimming removed 5 bases from V and 4 bases from J, with 9 bases in between. In DNA form, the CDR3 reads TGTGCCAGCAGTGGACTGAAATACGAGCAGTACTTC. It yields the protein CASSGLKYEQYF.

The V gene is TRBV11-2, the J gene TRBJ2-3; possibly TRBD1 for D (5 bases). CDR1 and CDR2 (germline): SGHAT, FQNNGV. The CDR3 runs to 18 residues. Trimming removed 0 bases from V and 2 bases from J, with 18 bases in between. The CDR3 DNA is TGTGCCAGCAGCTTAGAAGGGGCCAAAAAGGCTTACACAGATACGCAGTATTTT. Translating it yields CASSLEGAKKAYTDTQYF.

This clone was observed once. The chain joins TRBV3-1 (or the pseudogene TRBV3-2) to TRBJ2-1; perhaps TRBD2 as D (5 bases). The ends were cut back, 8 bases at V and 8 bases at J, with 16 bases in the middle. The CDR3 runs to 13 residues. Germline assignment: CDR1 LGHDT and CDR2 YNNKEL (reference sequence). The CDR3 bases are TGTGCCAGCGCAGGCCCAGAAGCGGATGAGCAGTTCTTC. It specifies CASAGPEADEQFF.

This clone was picked up one time. V usage is TRBV5-1 and J usage is TRBJ2-7; the match to TRBD2 covers 7 bases. The CDR3 covers 15 residues. Losses at the gene ends were 0 bases for V and 4 bases for J; bases not matched to a gene: 7. Germline V gene data show CDR1 as SGHRS and CDR2 as YFSETQ. The CDR3 DNA follows: TGCGCCAGCAGCTTGGAAACCGGGGGGATTTACGAGCAGTACTTC. Its translation: CASSLETGGIYEQYF.

This sequence joins TRBV20-1 and TRBJ2-2; D might be TRBD1 (6 bases). V was clipped by 3 bases and J by 1 base, with 12 bases between them. This CDR3 is built from 15 residues. Germline-derived CDR1 and CDR2 are DFQATT and SNEGSKA (reference sequence). The CDR3 nucleotides are TGCAGTGCTAGTGACGACAGGAAGAACACCGGGGAGCTGTTTTTT. It is translated as CSASDDRKNTGELFF.

The rearrangement uses TRBV18 and TRBJ2-7, with a possible D match to TRBD2 (5 bases). V shed 3 bases and J shed 5 bases, with 17 bases lying between them. The CDR3 is made up of 15 amino acids. The germline V gene encodes CDR1 KGHSH and CDR2 LQKENI. CDR3 protein: CASSPLLGLANEQYF. CDR3 DNA sequence: TGTGCCAGCTCACCCTTACTAGGGCTTGCGAACGAGCAGTACTTC.

The chain links TRBV18 to TRBJ1-6; 10 nucleotides agree with TRBD1. The CDR3 has 16 residues. V was clipped by 3 bases and J by 10 bases; unmatched bases: 9. Per germline, CDR1 KGHSH and CDR2 LQKENI. The CDR3 nucleotides are TGTGCCAGCTCACCTCCGGGACAGGGGACCGGATCACCCCTCCACTTT. It encodes CASSPPGQGTGSPLHF.

The chain uses TRBV3-1 (or the pseudogene TRBV3-2) and TRBJ2-7; 9 nucleotides agree with TRBD1. The V and J ends lost 5 bases and 5 bases, in that order; junction bases with no gene match: 7. This CDR3 region has 14 residues. The germline V gene encodes CDR1 LGHDT and CDR2 YNNKEL (reference sequence). As DNA, the CDR3 is TGTGCCAGCAGCTATGGACAGGGGAAGAACGAGCAGTACTTC. As protein: CASSYGQGKNEQYF.